A single sample gave rise to the 15 T cell receptor beta chains below, sequenced in a study of regulatory T cells in long-lasting Graves disease. Time point described: newly diagnosed GD, antithyroid drugs for less than 3 months. The TCR library was prepared using RNA isolated from PBMCs. Arm-PCR of CDR3 regions and iRepertoire HTBI primers were used to build TCR beta libraries. Each CDR3 protein is one row after TCRdb ran MiXCR on the multiplex PCR reads. The table shows 680,000 or so distinct CDR3 sequences, with about 15% occurring only once. This sample also belongs to another study, concerning T cells in Graves' hyperthyroidism and ophthalmopathy.

Sequenced material: peripheral blood mononuclear cells (PBMCs), taken at new diagnosis, from a patient treated with antithyroid drugs. The receptors derive from a woman aged 25 to 45 with Graves disease.

The V and J genes are TRBV18 and TRBJ2-2, with a tentative D call TRBD2 (5 bases). Trimming took off 4 bases at V and 7 bases at J, with 13 bases between the two ends. The CDR3 runs to 14 residues. Germline loops: CDR1 KGHSH, CDR2 LQKENI. CDR3 sequence reads: CASSQLTSGGELFF. In DNA, the CDR3 is TGTGCCAGCTCACAGTTAACCAGCGGCGGGGAGCTGTTTTTT. Combining the CDR3 with reference TRBV18 and TRBJ2-2 gives the whole variable domain NAGVMQNPRHLVRRRGQEARLRCSPMKGHSHVYWYRQLPEEGLKFMVYLQKENIIDESGMPKERFSAEFPKEGPSILRIQQVVRGDSAAYFCASSQLTSGGELFFGEGSRLTVL.

The gene calls are TRBV15 and TRBJ1-3, with a weak D call TRBD1 (5 bases). The CDR3 is 14 amino acids. Germline V gene data show CDR1 as LNHNV and CDR2 as YYDKDF (reference sequence). Trimming removed 3 bases from V and 1 base from J, with 7 bases in between. In DNA form, the CDR3 reads TGTGCCACCAGCAGCGAGGGGTCTGGAAACACCATATATTTT. As protein: CATSSEGSGNTIYF.

This clonotype was seen many times. The rearrangement joins TRBV5-1 to TRBJ2-3; 11 nucleotides align to TRBD2. The V gene end was trimmed by 2 bases and the J gene end by 4 bases; junction bases not matched to a gene: 3. In germline, CDR1 is SGHRS, CDR2 YFSETQ. This CDR3 is 15 amino acids long. DNA of the CDR3: TGCGCCAGCAGCTTTAGCGGGAGGGCCCCAGATACGCAGTATTTT. This gives the protein CASSFSGRAPDTQYF.

This clonotype was recorded many times. V usage is TRBV11-2 and J usage is TRBJ1-6, with 7 nucleotides matching TRBD1. CDR1 SGHAT and CDR2 FQNNGV come from the germline V gene. V gave up 3 bases and J gave up 9 bases; unmatched junction bases: 5. This CDR3 contains 14 residues. CDR3 DNA sequence: TGTGCCAGCAGCTTTCAGGGGGACGGTTCACCCCTCCACTTT. It codes for CASSFQGDGSPLHF.

This clonotype was recorded at least ten times. The rearrangement links TRBV20-1 to TRBJ1-5, with D tentatively TRBD1 (6 bases). The germline V and J ends were trimmed by 1 base and 6 bases, with 25 bases remaining between them. This CDR3 has 18 residues. Looked up from germline, CDR1 is DFQATT and CDR2 is SNEGSKA (reference sequence). The CDR3 DNA is TGCAGTGCTAGAGTAGTAGTGGTTGGGGCAGGGGAAATTCAGCCCCAGCATTTT. Encoded protein: CSARVVVVGAGEIQPQHF.

The gene calls are TRBV19 and TRBJ1-5, with TRBD1 matching 9 bases. This CDR3 is built from 13 residues. The germline gives CDR1 LNHDA, CDR2 SQIVND (reference sequence). The V segment lost 4 bases and the J segment 13 bases; nucleotides outside the gene matches: 8. CDR3 residues: CASSTTGGRAQHF. In DNA form, the CDR3 reads TGTGCCAGTAGTACAACAGGGGGCCGCGCTCAGCATTTT.

There are many counts of this clonotype. The chain joins TRBV5-1 to TRBJ2-1; weak D call: TRBD2 (6 bases). V shed 4 bases and J shed 4 bases, with 12 bases lying between them. Germline V gives CDR1 SGHRS, CDR2 YFSETQ. The CDR3 totals 14 residues. CDR3 sequence reads: CASSLAQSYNEQFF. In DNA form, the CDR3 reads TGCGCCAGCAGCCTAGCGCAATCATACAATGAGCAGTTCTTC.

The rearrangement uses TRBV5-1 and TRBJ1-4, with 7 bases that match TRBD1. This CDR3 is 15 amino acids long. Germline V gene sequence: CDR1 SGHRS, CDR2 YFSETQ. V dropped 6 bases and J dropped 0; count of bases not matched to a gene: 5. The CDR3 spells CASNRQGATNEKLFF. CDR3 nucleotides: TGCGCCAGCAACCGACAGGGTGCAACTAATGAAAAACTGTTTTTT.

In its sample, this clonotype was seen many times. The V and J genes are TRBV2 and TRBJ1-2; 9 bases match TRBD1. CDR3 length equals 14 residues. Losses at the gene ends were 5 bases for V and 1 base for J; bases not matched to a gene: 2. Germline CDR1 and CDR2: SNHLY and FYNNEI. CDR3 amino acids: CASSSDRGNYGYTF. CDR3 DNA sequence: TGTGCCAGCAGTTCGGACAGGGGTAACTATGGCTACACCTTC. The full variable domain, with the rest looked up from reference TRBV2 and TRBJ1-2, is EPEVTQTPSHQVTQMGQEVILRCVPISNHLYFYWYRQILGQKVEFLVSFYNNEISEKSEIFDDQFSVERPDGSNFTLKIRSTKLEDSAMYFCASSSDRGNYGYTFGSGTRLTVV.

This clonotype has ten or more counts. The chain carries TRBV27 and TRBJ2-7; 12 bases agree with TRBD2. Germline V gene lookup returns CDR1 MNHEY and CDR2 SMNVEV (reference sequence). The CDR3 length is 13 residues. The junction had 2 bases not matched to a gene; V was cut back by 6 bases and J by 5 bases. The CDR3 region is CASRTSGSHEQYF. In DNA, the CDR3 is TGTGCCAGCAGGACTAGCGGGAGTCACGAGCAGTACTTC.

The genes are TRBV20-1 and TRBJ2-3; 8 bases are shared with TRBD2. V lost 3 bases to trimming and J lost 4 bases; unmatched junction nucleotides: 9. CDR3 length: 15 residues. Looked up from germline, CDR1 is DFQATT and CDR2 is SNEGSKA (reference sequence). CDR3 amino acids: CSASHRGGRPDTQYF. DNA for the CDR3: TGCAGTGCTAGCCATCGGGGCGGGAGGCCAGATACGCAGTATTTT.

This clonotype has just a few counts. The chain combines TRBV7-6 with TRBJ2-3; the D gene is possibly TRBD1 (5 bases). This CDR3 spans 14 amino acids. V was pared by 5 bases and J by 4 bases, with 13 bases between. CDR1 is SGHVS, CDR2 FNYEAQ, per germline. The chain's CDR3 is CASSGQGFADTQYF. CDR3 nucleotides: TGTGCCAGCAGCGGACAAGGGTTTGCAGATACGCAGTATTTT.

This clonotype was seen a single time. The chain is built from TRBV5-1 and TRBJ1-4; maybe TRBD1 (5 bases). V was shortened by 5 bases and J by 3 bases, with 14 bases between the two germline ends. The CDR3 is 15 amino acids. The germline V gene has CDR1 SGHRS and CDR2 YFSETQ. In nucleotides, the CDR3 is TGCGCCAGCAGAACTCAGGACACCTCTAATGAAAAACTGTTTTTT. Its translation: CASRTQDTSNEKLFF. Filled out from reference TRBV5-1 and TRBJ1-4, the complete variable domain reads KAGVTQTPRYLIKTRGQQVTLSCSPISGHRSVSWYQQTPGQGLQFLFEYFSETQRNKGNFPGRFSGRQFSNSRSEMNVSTLELGDSALYLCASRTQDTSNEKLFFGSGTQLSVL.

This chain connects TRBV5-6 to TRBJ1-5; no reliable D call. V gave up 0 bases and J gave up 9 bases, with 10 bases separating them. The CDR3 sequence is 13 residues long. Germline CDR1 reads SGHDT; CDR2 reads YYEEEE. CDR3 protein: CASSLEGWGPQHF. CDR3 DNA: TGTGCCAGCAGCTTGGAAGGGTGGGGGCCCCAGCATTTT.

This clonotype appeared a few times. In DNA form, the CDR3 reads TGTGCCAGTAACCCGGACAGACAGGCTAACTATGGCTACACCTTC. This encodes CASNPDRQANYGYTF. The chain is built from TRBV19 and TRBJ1-2; D is possibly TRBD1 (6 bases). The CDR3 is 15 residues long. Per germline, CDR1 LNHDA and CDR2 SQIVND (reference sequence). V was clipped by 7 bases and J by 0 bases, with 15 bases between them.